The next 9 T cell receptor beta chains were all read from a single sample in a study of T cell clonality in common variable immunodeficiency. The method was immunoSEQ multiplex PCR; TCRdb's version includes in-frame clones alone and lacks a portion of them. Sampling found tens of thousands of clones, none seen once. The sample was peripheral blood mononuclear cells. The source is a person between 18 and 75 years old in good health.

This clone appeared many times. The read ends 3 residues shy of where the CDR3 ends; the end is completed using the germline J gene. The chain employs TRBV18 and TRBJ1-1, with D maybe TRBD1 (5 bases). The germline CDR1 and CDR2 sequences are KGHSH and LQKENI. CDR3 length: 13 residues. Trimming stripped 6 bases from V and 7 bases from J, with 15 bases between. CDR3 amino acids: CASSGSGGREAFF. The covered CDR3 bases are TGTGCCAGCTCCGGGTCGGGGGGACGTGAA. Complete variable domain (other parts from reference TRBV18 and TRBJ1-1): NAGVMQNPRHLVRRRGQEARLRCSPMKGHSHVYWYRQLPEEGLKFMVYLQKENIIDESGMPKERFSAEFPKEGPSILRIQQVVRGDSAAYFCASSGSGGREAFFGQGTRLTVV.

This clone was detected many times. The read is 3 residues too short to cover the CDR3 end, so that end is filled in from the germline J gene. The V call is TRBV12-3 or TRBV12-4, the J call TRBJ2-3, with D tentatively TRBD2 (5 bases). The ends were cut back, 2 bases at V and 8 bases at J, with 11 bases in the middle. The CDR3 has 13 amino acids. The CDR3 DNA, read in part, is TGTGCCAGCAGTTTAATGAGGGCCCTTACG. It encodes CASSLMRALT. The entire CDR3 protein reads CASSLMRALTQYF.

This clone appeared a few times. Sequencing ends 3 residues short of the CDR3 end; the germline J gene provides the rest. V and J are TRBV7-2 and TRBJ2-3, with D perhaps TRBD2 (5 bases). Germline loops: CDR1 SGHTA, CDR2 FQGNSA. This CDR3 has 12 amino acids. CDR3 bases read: TGTGCCAGCAACAAGTTCGGGGAAACG. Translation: CASNKFGET. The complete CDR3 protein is CASNKFGETQYF.

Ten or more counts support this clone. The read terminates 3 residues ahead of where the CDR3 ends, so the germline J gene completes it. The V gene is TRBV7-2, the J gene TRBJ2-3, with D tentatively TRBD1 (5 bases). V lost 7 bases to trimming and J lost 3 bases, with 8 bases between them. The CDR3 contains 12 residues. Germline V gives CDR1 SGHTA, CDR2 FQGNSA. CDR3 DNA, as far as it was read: TGTGCCAGCAATAGACAGACAGATACG. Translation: CASNRQTDT. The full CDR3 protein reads CASNRQTDTQYF.

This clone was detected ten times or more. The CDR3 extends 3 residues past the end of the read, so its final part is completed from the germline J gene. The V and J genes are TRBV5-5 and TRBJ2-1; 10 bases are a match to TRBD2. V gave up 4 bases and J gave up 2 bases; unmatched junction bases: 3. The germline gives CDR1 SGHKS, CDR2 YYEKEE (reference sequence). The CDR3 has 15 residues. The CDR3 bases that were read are TGTGCCAGCAGCAGTACTAGCGGGGCCTACAATGAG. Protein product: CASSSTSGAYNE. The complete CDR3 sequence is CASSSTSGAYNEQFF. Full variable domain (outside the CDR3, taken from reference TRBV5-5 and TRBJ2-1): DAGVTQSPTHLIKTRGQQVTLRCSPISGHKSVSWYQQVLGQGPQFIFQYYEKEERGRGNFPDRFSARQFPNYSSELNVNALLLGDSALYLCASSSTSGAYNEQFFGPGTRLTVL.

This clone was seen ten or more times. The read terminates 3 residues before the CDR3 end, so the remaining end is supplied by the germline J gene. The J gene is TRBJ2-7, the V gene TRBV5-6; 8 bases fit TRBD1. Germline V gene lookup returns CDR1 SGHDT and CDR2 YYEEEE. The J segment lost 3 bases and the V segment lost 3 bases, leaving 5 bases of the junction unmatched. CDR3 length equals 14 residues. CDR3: CASSWGTGDYEQYF. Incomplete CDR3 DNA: TGTGCCAGCAGCTGGGGGACAGGTGACTACGAG.

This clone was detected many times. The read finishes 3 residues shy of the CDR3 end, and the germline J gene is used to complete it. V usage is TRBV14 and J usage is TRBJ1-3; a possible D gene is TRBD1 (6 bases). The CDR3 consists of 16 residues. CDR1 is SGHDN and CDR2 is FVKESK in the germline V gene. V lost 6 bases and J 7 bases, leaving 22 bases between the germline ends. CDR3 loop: CASSRYSGGPPNTIYF. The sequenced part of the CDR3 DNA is TGTGCCAGCAGTCGCTACTCGGGGGGCCCCCCGAACACC. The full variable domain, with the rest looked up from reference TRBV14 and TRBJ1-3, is EAGVTQFPSHSVIEKGQTVTLRCDPISGHDNLYWYRRVMGKEIKFLLHFVKESKQDESGMPNNRFLAERTGGTYSTLKVQPAELEDSGVYFCASSRYSGGPPNTIYFGEGSWLTVV.

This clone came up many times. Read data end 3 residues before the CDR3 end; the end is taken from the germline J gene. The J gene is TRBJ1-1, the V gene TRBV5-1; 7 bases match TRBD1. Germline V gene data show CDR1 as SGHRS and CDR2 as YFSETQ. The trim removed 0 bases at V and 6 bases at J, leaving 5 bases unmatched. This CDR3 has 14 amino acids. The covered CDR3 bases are TGCGCCAGCAGCTTGGGACAGGGAACCGCTGAA. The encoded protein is CASSLGQGTAE. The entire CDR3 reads CASSLGQGTAEAFF.

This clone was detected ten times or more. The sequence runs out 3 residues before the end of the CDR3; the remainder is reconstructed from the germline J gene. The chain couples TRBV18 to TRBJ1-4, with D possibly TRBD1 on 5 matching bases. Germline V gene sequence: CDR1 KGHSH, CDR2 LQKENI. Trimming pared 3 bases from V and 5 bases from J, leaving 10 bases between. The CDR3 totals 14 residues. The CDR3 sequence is CASSPSQANEKLFF. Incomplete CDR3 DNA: TGTGCCAGCTCACCGTCACAGGCAAATGAAAAA. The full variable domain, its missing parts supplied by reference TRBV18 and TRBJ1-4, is NAGVMQNPRHLVRRRGQEARLRCSPMKGHSHVYWYRQLPEEGLKFMVYLQKENIIDESGMPKERFSAEFPKEGPSILRIQQVVRGDSAAYFCASSPSQANEKLFFGSGTQLSVL.